This TCR beta chain was sequenced during a study of cytomegalovirus exposure and HLA in healthy donors. Overall study context: Unique TCRs numbering approximately 81 million, obtained from HLA-typed donors, made up an early data release.

It was with 60 Vbeta and 13 Jbeta primers that the PCR ran. Data came from immunoSEQ multiplex PCR; TCRdb stores just in-frame clones and leaves some out. The profile covers about 130,000 clones, with approximately 8.8% appearing a single time and under 5.5% taken by the ten largest. Study results and caveats: Among the sequence variants, a highly shared cluster was likely an artifact of sequencing. Most TCR beta V segments were productive about 87% or about 30% of the time in an earlier analysis.

Comment on this clone: Its antigen remains unidentified.

This CDR3 is built from 16 residues. Germline V lookup: CDR1 LGHNT, CDR2 FRNRAP. The ends lost 1 base at V and 2 bases at J; junction bases unmatched: 3. Material: PBMCs. The receptor was derived from a man in his forties in good health and CMV-seronegative. The gene calls are TRBV12-5 and TRBJ1-3; 9 bases are shared with TRBD1. CDR3 DNA: TGTGCTAGTGGTTTGGGCGGGACAGGGCCTGGAAACACCATATATTTT. Amino acids: CASGLGGTGPGNTIYF.